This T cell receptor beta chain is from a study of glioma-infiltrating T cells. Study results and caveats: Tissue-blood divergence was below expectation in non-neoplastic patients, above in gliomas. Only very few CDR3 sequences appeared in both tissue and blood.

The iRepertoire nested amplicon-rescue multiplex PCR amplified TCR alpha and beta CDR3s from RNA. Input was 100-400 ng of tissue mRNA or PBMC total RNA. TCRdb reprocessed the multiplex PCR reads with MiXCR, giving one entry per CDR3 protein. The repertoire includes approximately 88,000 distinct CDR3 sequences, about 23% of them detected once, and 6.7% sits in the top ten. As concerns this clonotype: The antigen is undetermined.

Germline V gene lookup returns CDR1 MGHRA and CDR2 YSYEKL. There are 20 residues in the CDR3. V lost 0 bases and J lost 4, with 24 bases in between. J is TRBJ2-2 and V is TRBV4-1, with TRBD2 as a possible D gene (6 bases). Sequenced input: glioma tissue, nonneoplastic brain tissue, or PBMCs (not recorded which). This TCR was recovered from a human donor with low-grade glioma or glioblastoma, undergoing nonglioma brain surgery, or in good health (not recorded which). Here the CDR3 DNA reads TGCGCCAGCAGCCAAGAAACCGGGACTTCCACCCTAGGGAGCACCGGGGAGCTGTTTTTT. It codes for CASSQETGTSTLGSTGELFF.